The 18 T cell receptor beta chains listed next were all sequenced from one sample in a study of beta chain features in type 1 diabetes. Antigens for these TCRs are unknown. Expressed TCRB transcripts were sequenced, since all the RNA that had been isolated was reverse transcribed. Using immunoSEQ multiplex PCR, the repertoire was profiled, and TCRdb retains in-frame clones only, with some absent. The top ten clones hold around 0.12% of a sample with around 600,000 clones, roughly 12% of them seen once. Study-level findings and limits: A moderate, significant TCRB CDR3 shortening appeared in type 1 diabetes across four CD4+ subsets.

The sample comprised naive CD4+ T cells from blood. The source is a young man with type 1 diabetes.

This clone was seen a few times. This chain joins TRBV10-3 and TRBJ1-4, with a weak D call TRBD1 (5 bases). V shed 3 bases and J shed 7 bases, with 15 bases lying between them. Per germline, CDR1 ENHRY and CDR2 SYGVKD. This CDR3 has 15 residues. In DNA, the CDR3 is TGTGCCATCAGTGACCCGCCAGGGAGGGCTGAAAAACTGTTTTTT. Translating it yields CAISDPPGRAEKLFF.

The rearrangement joins TRBV11-2 to TRBJ2-4; D not certain. The V end was cut by 5 bases, the J end by 1 base, with 9 bases between. The CDR3 is made up of 14 amino acids. Germline V lookup: CDR1 SGHAT, CDR2 FQNNGV. The CDR3 DNA follows: TGTGCCAGCAGCCCCGTTAGGGCCAAAAACATTCAGTACTTC. It codes for CASSPVRAKNIQYF.

This clone was counted only a few times. The chain is built from TRBV2 and TRBJ2-3; D is ambiguous. V was pared by 3 bases and J by 0 bases, with 7 bases between. The CDR3 totals 14 residues. The germline V gene encodes CDR1 SNHLY and CDR2 FYNNEI. This CDR3 reads CASSEVLSTDTQYF. The CDR3 DNA reads as TGTGCCAGCAGTGAGGTCCTCAGCACAGATACGCAGTATTTT.

The chain combines TRBV11-3 with TRBJ2-3, with 9 bases matching TRBD1. Germline values: CDR1 SGHNT, CDR2 YENEEA. V trimming: 5 bases; J trimming: 7 bases; junction bases outside the gene matches: 7. The CDR3 totals 14 residues. The chain's CDR3 is CASSVRDRVNTQYF. As DNA, the CDR3 is TGTGCCAGCAGCGTTCGGGACAGGGTCAATACGCAGTATTTT. Combining the CDR3 with reference TRBV11-3 and TRBJ2-3 gives the whole variable domain EAGVVQSPRYKIIEKKQPVAFWCNPISGHNTLYWYLQNLGQGPELLIRYENEEAVDDSQLPKDRFSAERLKGVDSTLKIQPAELGDSAVYLCASSVRDRVNTQYFGPGTRLTVL.

This chain connects TRBV9 to TRBJ2-1; possible D gene TRBD1, 6 bases. V dropped 0 bases and J dropped 8 bases, with 15 bases sitting between them. CDR1 and CDR2 (germline): SGDLS, YYNGEE. The CDR3 sequence is 15 residues long. CDR3 amino acids: CASSVEGHLFDEQFF. CDR3 DNA sequence: TGTGCCAGCAGCGTAGAGGGACACCTATTTGATGAGCAGTTCTTC.

This clone was found a few times. This chain joins TRBV6-6 and TRBJ1-2; no clear D. V was shortened by 0 bases and J by 2 bases, with 10 bases between the two germline ends. The CDR3 is 15 amino acids. Germline-derived CDR1 and CDR2 are MNHNY and SVGAGI (reference sequence). The CDR3 DNA is TGTGCCAGCAGTTACTCGGTAGGAGGAAACTATGGCTACACCTTC. It translates to CASSYSVGGNYGYTF.

This clone has more than one count but fewer than ten. V usage is TRBV7-2 and J usage is TRBJ2-1; 9 bases are shared with TRBD1. The ends lost 5 bases at V and 4 bases at J; junction bases unmatched: 9. The CDR3 length is 16 residues. Germline lookup yields CDR1 SGHTA and CDR2 FQGNSA. DNA for the CDR3: TGTGCCAGCAGCATGAGCCGGGACAGGGATTACAATGAGCAGTTCTTC. Amino acid sequence: CASSMSRDRDYNEQFF.

This chain joins TRBV5-1 and TRBJ1-1, with D uncertain. Germline V gene data show CDR1 as SGHRS and CDR2 as YFSETQ. The CDR3 totals 14 residues. Trimming pared 2 bases from V and 4 bases from J, leaving 12 bases between. CDR3 nucleotide sequence: TGCGCCAGCAGCTTCGGGTCTATGGGCACTGAAGCTTTCTTT. Amino acid sequence: CASSFGSMGTEAFF.

The chain employs TRBV6-5 and TRBJ2-7; 7 nucleotides line up with TRBD1. The CDR3 length is 13 residues. Germline trimming cut 5 bases from V and 5 bases from J; bases unmatched to any gene: 6. CDR1 is MNHEY and CDR2 is SVGAGI in the germline V gene. The CDR3 DNA sequence: TGTGCCAGCAGTGGCGGACAGGTGGACGAGCAGTACTTC. Translating gives CASSGGQVDEQYF.

The chain couples TRBV14 to TRBJ2-1; tentative D call: TRBD1 (5 bases). CDR3 size: 13 residues. Trimming took off 4 bases at V and 5 bases at J, with 9 bases between the two ends. Germline V gene sequence: CDR1 SGHDN, CDR2 FVKESK. The CDR3 is CASSRGRDNEQFF. DNA for the CDR3: TGTGCCAGCAGCCGGGGCAGAGACAATGAGCAGTTCTTC.

The gene calls are TRBV7-3 and TRBJ1-1; 7 nucleotides match TRBD1. Trimming removed 4 bases from V and 5 bases from J; junction bases left unmatched: 10. Germline V lookup: CDR1 SGHTA, CDR2 FQGTGA. The length of the CDR3 is 15 residues. The CDR3 bases are TGTGCCAGCAGCTCTAACAACGCAGGGGGGACTGAAGCTTTCTTT. Translating it yields CASSSNNAGGTEAFF.

The chain links TRBV19 to TRBJ1-2, with D hard to call. Germline V gene sequence: CDR1 LNHDA, CDR2 SQIVND (reference sequence). V gave up 3 bases and J gave up 2 bases, with 10 bases separating them. The CDR3 sequence is 14 residues long. The CDR3: CASSIPGKNYGYTF. Written as DNA, the CDR3 is TGTGCCAGTAGTATCCCGGGAAAGAACTATGGCTACACCTTC.

The chain carries TRBV6-1 and TRBJ1-6; 7 nucleotides agree with TRBD1. The CDR3 length is 14 residues. The germline V gene encodes CDR1 MNHNS and CDR2 SASEGT. V was pared by 4 bases and J by 9 bases, with 6 bases of the junction left unmatched. CDR3 nucleotide sequence: TGTGCCAGCAGTGTTCCGGACAGGCGTTCACCCCTCCACTTT. Translated: CASSVPDRRSPLHF.

The sample holds a few counts of this clone. This specimen includes other DNA sequences encoding the same CDR3. The gene calls are TRBV29-1 and TRBJ2-7; tentative D call: TRBD2 (5 bases). The CDR3 is made up of 10 amino acids. Trimming pared 4 bases from V and 4 bases from J, leaving 5 bases between. Germline V gene sequence: CDR1 SQVTM, CDR2 ANQGSEA. The CDR3 region has the DNA TGCAGCGTTGGAGGGTACGAGCAGTACTTC. Residues: CSVGGYEQYF.

V is TRBV6-1 and J is TRBJ2-3; D possibly corresponds to TRBD1 (6 bases). This CDR3 comprises 16 residues. The germline gives CDR1 MNHNS, CDR2 SASEGT. V lost 1 base to trimming and J lost 4 bases, with 15 bases between them. The CDR3 nucleotides read TGTGCCAGCAGTGAAGAGAACGGCAGGGGATCAGATACGCAGTATTTT. It translates to CASSEENGRGSDTQYF.

This clone has a handful of counts. The chain employs TRBV5-1 and TRBJ1-4; D is perhaps TRBD1 (6 bases). CDR3 size: 14 residues. The germline gives CDR1 SGHRS, CDR2 YFSETQ. V was trimmed by 6 bases and J by 8 bases, leaving 17 bases between them. The CDR3 protein is CASTTGSFGEKLFF. The DNA of the CDR3 is TGCGCCAGCACTACAGGGTCCTTCGGGGAAAAACTGTTTTTT. Full variable domain (missing parts from reference TRBV5-1 and TRBJ1-4): KAGVTQTPRYLIKTRGQQVTLSCSPISGHRSVSWYQQTPGQGLQFLFEYFSETQRNKGNFPGRFSGRQFSNSRSEMNVSTLELGDSALYLCASTTGSFGEKLFFGSGTQLSVL.

V and J are TRBV19 and TRBJ2-3, with D hard to call. The CDR3 is made up of 15 amino acids. The V gene's germline CDR1 is LNHDA and CDR2 SQIVND (reference sequence). V dropped 3 bases and J dropped 0 bases, with 10 bases sitting between them. CDR3 sequence: CASSMRQTSTDTQYF. CDR3 DNA: TGTGCCAGTAGTATGCGGCAGACTAGCACAGATACGCAGTATTTT.

This chain uses TRBV15 with TRBJ2-1; D gene uncertain. The CDR3 has 13 amino acids. Germline values: CDR1 LNHNV, CDR2 YYDKDF (reference sequence). The V end lost 0 bases, the J end lost 0 bases, and 0 bases lay between the germline ends. Here the CDR3 DNA reads TGTGCCACCAGCAGAGACTCCTACAATGAGCAGTTCTTC. This codes for CATSRDSYNEQFF.